This is a list of T cell receptor beta chains from one sample in a study of Ad26.COV2.S vaccination and SARS-CoV-2 variants. The repertoire was sequenced with immunoSEQ multiplex PCR; TCRdb's copy has only in-frame clones and lacks some. The sample shows about 680,000 clones, 89% of them seen only once. Material: peripheral blood, obtained in a trial of Ad26.COV2.S vaccine versus placebo. These receptor sequences come from a person between 18 and 60 years old who received the Ad26.COV2.S COVID-19 vaccine or a placebo. The CDR3 runs from the conserved cysteine through the conserved F or W. D genes are given only for firm matches. Only some rows state a clone size, as once, few, many or a class for expanded clones.

>TRBJ1-5|TRBV5-1|-|TRBD1
TGCGCCAGCAGCACCGGGACAGGGAGGCATCAGCCCCAGCATTTT
CASSTGTGRHQPQHF
>TRBJ2-7|TRBV7-2|-|-
TGTGCCAGCAGCTTAGTTCGGGGGCCGGCCTACGAGCAGTACTTC
CASSLVRGPAYEQYF
>TRBJ1-6|TRBV5-4|few|TRBD1
TGTGCCAGCAGCCCCCGGACAGGGGTGGTATCACCCCTCCACTTT
CASSPRTGVVSPLHF
>TRBJ1-5|TRBV29-1|-|-
TGCAGCGTTTCTGAACAGGACAATCAGCCCCAGCATTTT
CSVSEQDNQPQHF
>TRBJ2-3|TRBV7-2|-|TRBD2
TGTGCCAGCAGCTTAGCGGCGGGAGTCAATCTCCCAGATACGCAGTATTTT
CASSLAAGVNLPDTQYF
>TRBJ2-3|TRBV5-4|-|TRBD2
TGTGCCAGCAGCTTGGAGCTAGCGGCAGATACGCAGTATTTT
CASSLELAADTQYF
>TRBJ2-1|TRBV2|-|TRBD2
TGTGCCAGCAGTGACCCACAGACTAGCCCCCTTTTCTTC
CASSDPQTSPLFF
>TRBJ1-4|TRBV30|-|TRBD1
TGTGCCTGGGCAAATTCGGGACAGGAAAAACTGTTTTTT
CAWANSGQEKLFF
>TRBJ2-7|TRBV15|-|-
TGTGCCACCAGCAGAGACCCCGGGACATACGAGCAGTACTTC
CATSRDPGTYEQYF
>TRBJ1-5|TRBV6-2/TRBV6-3|-|TRBD1
TGTGCCAGCAGTGACTCAGGGGGAGGCCAGCCCCAGCATTTT
CASSDSGGGQPQHF
>TRBJ1-6|TRBV10-3|few|-
TGTGCCATCAGTCCAGAGGGGAATTCACCCCTCCACTTT
CAISPEGNSPLHF
>TRBJ1-4|TRBV10-3|-|-
TGTGCCACCCAAGCGGGGGCCTATAATGAAAAACTGTTTTTT
CATQAGAYNEKLFF
>TRBJ2-5|TRBV5-1|-|TRBD1
TGCGCCAGCAGCTCGGGTGTCGGACAGGGAGGCGAGACCCAGTACTTC
CASSSGVGQGGETQYF
>TRBJ1-1|TRBV3-1/TRBV3-2|few|TRBD1
TGTGCCAGCAGCCAAGATCCAGGGGGCTTCTCTAGGTATACTGAAGCTTTCTTT
CASSQDPGGFSRYTEAFF
>TRBJ1-2|TRBV2|-|TRBD1
TGTGCCAGCAGTGAAACAACAGGGGGCAACTATGGCTACACCTTC
CASSETTGGNYGYTF
>TRBJ1-1|TRBV3-1/TRBV3-2|-|TRBD1
TGTGCCAGCAGCTCGCGACAGGGGGCGAACACTGAAGCTTTCTTT
CASSSRQGANTEAFF
>TRBJ1-5|TRBV30|-|-
TGTGCCTGGAGTGGTCTGGGCAGGAATCAGCCCCAGCATTTT
CAWSGLGRNQPQHF
>TRBJ2-3|TRBV4-3|-|TRBD2
TGCGCCAGCAGCCGGGAAGGGAGGGGACCCACAGATACGCAGTATTTT
CASSREGRGPTDTQYF
>TRBJ1-5|TRBV2|-|TRBD1
TGTGCCAGCAGTGCGACAGGGGAGTATCAGCCCCAGCATTTT
CASSATGEYQPQHF
>TRBJ2-2|TRBV23-1|-|TRBD2
TGCGCCAGCGGATCCGGGACTAGCGGGATTGGGGAGCTGTTTTTT
CASGSGTSGIGELFF
>TRBJ2-3|TRBV13|-|TRBD2
TGTGCCAGCAGCGGACTAGCAGTTACCCCTAGCACAGATACGCAGTATTTT
CASSGLAVTPSTDTQYF